This T cell receptor (beta chain) is from a study of shared clonotypes between healthy human individuals. Here immunoSEQ multiplex PCR was the method, and the copy in TCRdb shows in-frame clones only, minus some. The table records millions of clones, more than 90% of them present only once. The CDR3 consists of 17 residues. Germline values: CDR1 KGHSH, CDR2 LQKENI. Germline trimming cut 4 bases from V and 1 base from J; bases unmatched to any gene: 10. The study drew all its donors from Caucasian adults living in Nashville, Tennessee. The TCR sequence derives from a man aged 18 to 29 in good health. The chain uses TRBV18 and TRBJ2-1; 7 positions match TRBD2. The sequenced sample was naive CD4+ T cells sorted from blood. Subset defined: CD45RA+ positively selected. This CDR3 reads CASSRTGGSGSYNEQFF. The CDR3, as DNA: TGTGCCAGCTCACGTACGGGAGGCTCAGGATCCTACAATGAGCAGTTCTTC.